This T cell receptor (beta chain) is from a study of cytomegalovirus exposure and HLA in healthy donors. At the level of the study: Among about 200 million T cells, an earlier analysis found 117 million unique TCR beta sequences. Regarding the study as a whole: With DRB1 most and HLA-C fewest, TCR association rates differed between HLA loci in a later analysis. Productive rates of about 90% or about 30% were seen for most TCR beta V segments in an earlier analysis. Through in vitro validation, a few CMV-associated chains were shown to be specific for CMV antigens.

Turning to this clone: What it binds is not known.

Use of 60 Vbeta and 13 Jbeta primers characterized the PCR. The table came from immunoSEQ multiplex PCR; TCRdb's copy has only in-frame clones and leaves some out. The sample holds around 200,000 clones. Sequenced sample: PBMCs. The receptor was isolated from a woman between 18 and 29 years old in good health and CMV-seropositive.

In DNA form, the CDR3 reads TGCAGCGTTGAAATACCGGGACAGGGGGTTAACACTGAAGCTTTCTTT. Protein sequence: CSVEIPGQGVNTEAFF. This chain connects TRBV29-1 to TRBJ1-1, with 11 bases lining up with TRBD1. The length of the CDR3 is 16 residues. Trimming took 2 bases from V and 2 from J; bases not matched to a gene: 7. Looked up from germline, CDR1 is SQVTM and CDR2 is ANQGSEA.